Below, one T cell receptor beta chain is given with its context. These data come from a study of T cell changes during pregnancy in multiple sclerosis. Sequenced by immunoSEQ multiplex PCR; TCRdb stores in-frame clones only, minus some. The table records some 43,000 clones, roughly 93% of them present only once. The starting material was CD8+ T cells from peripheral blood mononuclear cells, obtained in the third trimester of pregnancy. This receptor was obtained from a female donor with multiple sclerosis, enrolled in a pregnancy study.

The CDR3 bases are TGTGCCAGCAGTGATACAGGGGGCGTCGAGCAGTACTTC. It specifies CASSDTGGVEQYF. This rearrangement joins TRBV2 to TRBJ2-7; 9 bases fit TRBD1. J was trimmed by 6 bases and V by 3 bases; bases with no gene match: 3. Germline V gene data show CDR1 as SNHLY and CDR2 as FYNNEI. This CDR3 is built from 13 residues.